This T cell receptor beta chain was recorded in a study of human T cells and chemical hapten exposure. V was cut by 1 base and J by 2 bases, with 8 bases left in between. CDR3 length: 15 residues. Germline values: CDR1 KGHDR, CDR2 SFDVKD. TCRdb processed the RACE reads anew with MiXCR; each CDR3 protein has one entry. The data show 90,000 to 140,000 distinct CDR3 sequences, 30% to 35% seen once. Described time point: patch test 3, about 24 weeks after DPC sensitization. The sample's treatment: therapeutic diphenylcyclopropenone sensitization with weekly scalp DPC. At every patch-test visit, blood was drawn before the patch test was applied.

This specimen was whole blood, taken in connection with sensitization to the hapten diphenylcyclopropenone (DPC). The chain uses TRBV24-1 and TRBJ1-5; D uncertain. This receptor was taken from a man aged 35-49 years with alopecia areata. Some clones in this sample may be carry-over from other donors' samples. In DNA form, the CDR3 reads TGTGCCACCAGTGATTTTTGGGAAGGCAATCAGCCCCAGCATTTT. Protein sequence: CATSDFWEGNQPQHF.